This is a list of T cell receptor beta chains from one sample in a study of shared clonotypes between healthy human individuals. The data were produced by immunoSEQ multiplex PCR, yet TCRdb's version contains in-frame clones alone and is incomplete. The table records 2 million or so clones, about 95% of them present only once. The material sequenced was naive CD8+ T cells sorted from blood. The receptors shown here come from a man aged 18 to 30 in good health. CDR3s include the opening cysteine and the closing phenylalanine or tryptophan.

v_call	j_call	cdr3_aa
TRBV6-1	TRBJ2-7	CASSEFRGPSYEQYF
TRBV7-9	TRBJ1-5	CASSSPAGTGGSQPQHF
TRBV9	TRBJ2-7	CASSVTSVSYEQYF
TRBV5-6	TRBJ2-1	CASSWNRETYNEQFF
TRBV7-8	TRBJ2-3	CASSTRLAGAEWADTQYF
TRBV11-2	TRBJ2-2	CASSYLNTGELFF
TRBV27	TRBJ1-1	CASTISGSGTEAFF
TRBV9	TRBJ2-3	CASSVETGGTDTQYF
TRBV9	TRBJ2-7	CASSVAGTSGYEQYF
TRBV27	TRBJ1-1	CASSPSTGANTEAFF
TRBV5-4	TRBJ1-6	CASSLGGYSPLHF
TRBV11-2	TRBJ2-3	CASSLPGDTQYF
TRBV29-1	TRBJ2-5	CSVEGMGPQTQYF
TRBV10-3	TRBJ1-3	CAISIGQVANSGNTIYF
TRBV5-1	TRBJ2-5	CASSPGLAGNLQETQYF
TRBV7-2	TRBJ1-5	CASSLEGEVQPQHF
TRBV4-1	TRBJ2-2	CASSHTGNTGELFF
TRBV27	TRBJ2-1	CASSLYLMSSYNEQFF
TRBV28	TRBJ1-3	CASSFAAGNTIYF
TRBV5-1	TRBJ1-6	CASRKDYYNSPLHF
TRBV10-3	TRBJ1-5	CAISPGHGLEFSNQPQHF
TRBV30	TRBJ1-1	CAWSPTSRGMNTEAFF
TRBV4-2	TRBJ2-2	CASSQPGNTGELFF
TRBV29-1	TRBJ2-7	CSVEVPGPLTEQYF
TRBV7-9	TRBJ1-1	CASSLGTGGVGTEAFF
TRBV9	TRBJ2-7	CASSAHPGGGYEQYF
TRBV5-6	TRBJ2-5	CASSRLTGAETQYF
TRBV11-2	TRBJ2-7	CASSPSTYEQYF
TRBV30	TRBJ1-2	CAWSNGTTYGYTF